These T cell receptor beta chains were read from a single sample in a study of cytomegalovirus exposure and HLA in healthy donors. Some clones are missing from TCRdb's copy, which holds only in-frame ones; the method was immunoSEQ multiplex PCR. The profile shows about 130,000 clones, over 70% of them singletons. Sequencing was carried out using PBMCs. These receptor sequences come from a woman aged 45 to 65 in good health and CMV-seronegative. The CDR3 runs from the conserved cysteine through the conserved F or W. D genes are given only for firm matches. Rows give clone size only sometimes, using once, few, many, or a class for an expanded clone.

- TRBJ2-5 13 TRBV10-3 - TGTGCCATCTCCTGGGGCGAGCAAGAGACCCAGTACTTC CAISWGEQETQYF
- TRBJ2-3 14 TRBV7-2 - TGTGCCAGCAGCTTAGCGGGGGCGACAGATACGCAGTATTTT CASSLAGATDTQYF
TRBD2 TRBJ2-2 16 TRBV11-3 once TGTGCCAGCAGCTTAGAAGCGGGAGCGATGGGCGGGGAGCTGTTTTTT CASSLEAGAMGGELFF
TRBD2 TRBJ2-2 21 TRBV9 - TGTGCCAGCAGCTCCGCCTCAAGGACTAGCGGGAGGGCCCCGAACACCGGGGAGCTGTTTTTT CASSSASRTSGRAPNTGELFF
TRBD2 TRBJ2-7 17 TRBV11-2 - TGTGCCAGCAGCTTCCGGGGGGCTAGCGGGAGTTCTTACGAGCAGTACTTC CASSFRGASGSSYEQYF
- TRBJ2-7 17 TRBV5-5 - TGTGCCAGCAGCACGGGGGTTAGCACCCCCGGGCCCTACGAGCAGTACTTC CASSTGVSTPGPYEQYF
- TRBJ1-1 15 TRBV11-2 - TGTGCCAGCAGCTTCAATATGGGGGAGGTTTCTGAAGCTTTCTTT CASSFNMGEVSEAFF
- TRBJ2-7 13 TRBV30 - TGTGCCTGGAGTGGGGTGACACGCTACGAGCAGTACTTC CAWSGVTRYEQYF
- TRBJ1-5 15 TRBV6-1 few TGTGCCAGCAGTACCACAGGGTTATACAATCAGCCCCAGCATTTT CASSTTGLYNQPQHF
- TRBJ2-5 16 TRBV12-5 - TGTGCTAGTGGTTTGGTACGAGGGGGTAGTATAGAGACCCAGTACTTC CASGLVRGGSIETQYF
TRBD1 TRBJ1-2 13 TRBV7-9 - TGTTCCAGCAGCTTTGACAGGGGAGGTGGCTACACCTTC CSSSFDRGGGYTF
TRBD2 TRBJ2-1 16 TRBV28 few TGTGCCAGCAACCTTATCCGGACTAGCGGGAGCTCTGAGCAGTTCTTC CASNLIRTSGSSEQFF
- TRBJ2-5 15 TRBV27 few TGTGCCAGCAGTTTATCGGCGGCAGGGATAGAGACCCAGTACTTC CASSLSAAGIETQYF
- TRBJ1-1 14 TRBV28 - TGTGCCAGCAGTTTATCCCAGGGTAACACTGAAGCTTTCTTT CASSLSQGNTEAFF
- TRBJ2-2 16 TRBV28 - TGTGCCAGCAGTTTATCGGTGAGGGGGTCGGCCGGGGAGCTGTTTTTT CASSLSVRGSAGELFF
- TRBJ2-1 16 TRBV7-8 - TGTGCCAGCAGCTTAGTAGCTAGCGAGGTAGAGCATGAGCAGTTCTTC CASSLVASEVEHEQFF
- TRBJ1-6 17 TRBV28 - TGTGCCAGCAGTCCTCTTCCAGCAGCAGGGGAGAATTCACCCCTCCACTTT CASSPLPAAGENSPLHF
TRBD1 TRBJ2-3 14 TRBV30 - TGTGCCTGGAGTAAAGGACAGGGGGCAGATACGCAGTATTTT CAWSKGQGADTQYF
- TRBJ2-7 11 TRBV28 few TGTGCCAGCAGTCCTAGGATCGAGCAGTACTTC CASSPRIEQYF
- TRBJ2-7 13 TRBV27 - TGTGCCAGCAGTTTGGACACCACCTACGAGCAGTACTTC CASSLDTTYEQYF
- TRBJ2-3 16 TRBV7-9 once TGTGCCAGCAGCTTAGAGGGGGGGCGGGGCACAGATACGCAGTATTTT CASSLEGGRGTDTQYF
TRBD2 TRBJ2-1 15 TRBV19 - TGTGCCAGTAGTAGATCCGCGGGAGCTAACAATGAGCAGTTCTTC CASSRSAGANNEQFF
TRBD1 TRBJ2-5 13 TRBV19 - TGTGCCAGTAGTGCGGACAGGGGAGAGACCCAGTACTTC CASSADRGETQYF
- TRBJ2-1 18 TRBV10-3 - TGTGCCATCAGTGAAGAAGCCCCGGACTGGAGCTCCTACAATGAGCAGTTCTTC CAISEEAPDWSSYNEQFF
- TRBJ1-1 13 TRBV7-2 - TGTGCCAGCAGCTTTAAAGGCGGGACTGAAGCTTTCTTT CASSFKGGTEAFF
TRBD2 TRBJ2-5 16 TRBV28 - TGTGCCAGCAGTCCCCGACTAGCGGGGTTGGGAGGGACCCAGTACTTC CASSPRLAGLGGTQYF
- TRBJ1-1 14 TRBV6-1 once TGTGCCAGCAGTGCGCACATAATGAACACTGAAGCTTTCTTT CASSAHIMNTEAFF
- TRBJ2-2 15 TRBV5-1 few TGCGCCAGCAGCTTCGGGGACATTTCCACCGGGGAGCTGTTTTTT CASSFGDISTGELFF
- TRBJ2-7 14 TRBV7-3 - TGTGCCAGCAGCTTTGGTTTTAGCTCCTACGAGCAGTACTTC CASSFGFSSYEQYF
- TRBJ2-2 14 TRBV11-2 - TGTGCCAGCAGCCCTCTAGCGAACACCGGGGAGCTGTTTTTT CASSPLANTGELFF
- TRBJ2-3 14 TRBV4-2 - TGTGCCAGCAGCCGGGCAGGGGGGCCCGATACGCAGTATTTT CASSRAGGPDTQYF
TRBD1 TRBJ1-4 17 TRBV2 - TGTGCCAGCAGTGACGGGACAGGGGCTCGGGCTAATGAAAAACTGTTTTTT CASSDGTGARANEKLFF
- TRBJ2-7 16 TRBV6-1 - TGTGCCAGCAGTGGTGCCCGGGTGGGGGCGATCTACGAGCAGTACTTC CASSGARVGAIYEQYF
- TRBJ1-1 12 TRBV5-6 - TGTGCCAGCGGCTTATGGGAGACTGAAGCTTTCTTT CASGLWETEAFF
- TRBJ1-1 14 TRBV10-3 few TGTGCCATCAGTGAACCCAGGGAGGGCACTGAAGCTTTCTTT CAISEPREGTEAFF
TRBD1 TRBJ1-2 14 TRBV4-3 - TGCGCCAGCAGCCACGGGACAGGAGAGGGGGGCTACACCTTC CASSHGTGEGGYTF
- TRBJ2-7 14 TRBV30 - TGTGCCTGGAGTGTAAACAGCGGGTTCTACGAGCAGTACTTC CAWSVNSGFYEQYF
- TRBJ1-2 12 TRBV7-9 few TGTTCCAGCAGCTTATCAGGGGAAGGCTACACCTTC CSSSLSGEGYTF
- TRBJ2-3 12 TRBV28 - TGTGCCAGCAGTTCTCACAGGGATACGCAGTATTTT CASSSHRDTQYF
TRBD1 TRBJ2-1 17 TRBV5-4 - TGTGCCAGCAGCTCCGGGACAGGGCCTAACTCCTACAATGAGCAGTTCTTC CASSSGTGPNSYNEQFF
- TRBJ1-6 14 TRBV11-3 - TGTGCCAGCAGCTTACGAAATGAGAATTCACCCCTCCACTTT CASSLRNENSPLHF
TRBD1 TRBJ2-7 16 TRBV14 few TGTGCCAGCAGCCGCCAGACAGGGGTTATCACCTACGAGCAGTACTTC CASSRQTGVITYEQYF
TRBD2 TRBJ2-1 16 TRBV7-9 - TGTGCCAGCAGCTTCCTGAGGACTAGCATTTACAATGAGCAGTTCTTC CASSFLRTSIYNEQFF